Here is one T cell receptor beta chain with its context. The repertoire was sequenced with immunoSEQ multiplex PCR; TCRdb's copy has only in-frame clones and lacks some. The sample yields tens of thousands of clones, about 92% seen once. The CDR3 contains 14 residues. Trimming took 1 base from V and 6 from J, leaving 12 bases between them. CDR1 and CDR2 from the germline V gene are MNHEY and SVGAGI. The data originate from a study of T cell changes during pregnancy in multiple sclerosis. The TCR originated in a female donor with multiple sclerosis, enrolled in a pregnancy study. The sequencing used peripheral blood, collected before pregnancy. The chain has TRBV6-5 and TRBJ1-2, with D perhaps TRBD1 (6 bases). CDR3 DNA: TGTGCCAGCAGTTACTTAACAGGGCGCGATGGCTACACCTTC. Amino acids: CASSYLTGRDGYTF.